This entry lists 11 T cell receptor beta chains sequenced from one sample in a study of blood T cell repertoires in COVID-19 (dated by TCRdb to between 2020 and 2021). The protocol used for the library was the immunoSEQ multiplex PCR assay. TCRdb holds this immuneACCESS table with in-frame rearrangements only. Some clones are missing; in checked studies, unresolved V genes explain under half, and the rest has no known cause. For this sample the table gives 88,000 or so clones, of which 75% to 90% were detected only once. Roughly 6.5% of the sample is in the top ten clones. The specimen sequenced was peripheral blood. Source of these receptors: a man aged 55-75 years with acute or convalescent COVID-19.

This clone was seen only once. Other DNA sequences in the same sample also yield this CDR3. This chain connects TRBV6-2 or TRBV6-3 to TRBJ1-1; 7 nucleotides agree with TRBD1. V shed 0 bases, J shed 5 bases, and the junction held 3 bases outside the gene matches. Per the germline V gene, CDR1 is MNHEY and CDR2 is SVGEGT. The CDR3 spans 14 residues. CDR3: CASSYSAGGTEAFF. The CDR3 DNA follows: TGTGCCAGCAGTTACTCGGCAGGGGGGACTGAAGCTTTCTTT.

This clone has just one count. J is TRBJ1-5 and V is TRBV27; possible D gene TRBD1, 6 bases. CDR1 is MNHEY and CDR2 is SMNVEV in the germline V gene (reference sequence). V shed 5 bases and J shed 4 bases, with 18 bases lying between them. The CDR3 extends over 16 amino acids. CDR3 region: CASSPKTGVKNQPQHF. DNA of the CDR3: TGTGCCAGCAGTCCCAAGACAGGAGTTAAAAATCAGCCCCAGCATTTT.

The chain employs TRBV6-5 and TRBJ1-5; 12 bases align to TRBD1. Germline values: CDR1 MNHEY, CDR2 SVGAGI. The CDR3 extends over 14 amino acids. Germline trimming cut 6 bases from V and 5 bases from J; bases unmatched to any gene: 2. Here the CDR3 reads CASRGQGAHQPQHF. CDR3 coding DNA: TGTGCCAGCAGGGGACAGGGGGCTCATCAGCCCCAGCATTTT.

The V and J genes are TRBV19 and TRBJ1-5; D is perhaps TRBD1 (6 bases). The CDR3 has 15 amino acids. Germline V gene sequence: CDR1 LNHDA, CDR2 SQIVND (reference sequence). V shed 0 bases and J shed 7 bases, with 13 bases lying between them. The CDR3: CASSIDRGGGQPQHF. DNA for the CDR3: TGTGCCAGTAGTATAGACCGGGGGGGCGGGCAGCCCCAGCATTTT.

The chain has TRBV5-1 and TRBJ1-1; D not resolved. Per germline, CDR1 SGHRS and CDR2 YFSETQ. Trimming left V 0 bases short and J 0 bases short, with 9 bases between. This CDR3 contains 15 residues. CDR3 in DNA: TGCGCCAGCAGCTTGGTTAACCCTATGAACACTGAAGCTTTCTTT. It encodes CASSLVNPMNTEAFF.

V usage is TRBV2 and J usage is TRBJ2-1; possibly TRBD2 for D (7 bases). Germline V CDR1 and CDR2: SNHLY, FYNNEI. V was shortened by 8 bases and J by 10 bases, with 21 bases between the two germline ends. This CDR3 contains 14 residues. The DNA for the CDR3 is TGTGCCAGCCGAGGGGAGGGGGTCCCGGGGGAGCAGTTCTTC. As protein: CASRGEGVPGEQFF.

This clone was counted once. The chain links TRBV11-2 to TRBJ1-4; no clear D. The CDR3 sequence is 15 residues long. Trimming cost V 4 bases and J 4 bases, with 13 bases left between them. From germline, CDR1 is SGHAT and CDR2 FQNNGV. CDR3 amino acids: CASSSVPSFNEKLFF. The DNA of the CDR3 is TGTGCCAGCAGCTCCGTTCCCAGTTTTAATGAAAAACTGTTTTTT.

The rearrangement joins TRBV30 to TRBJ2-2; TRBD2 might be the D (5 bases). V gave up 0 bases and J gave up 5 bases, with 7 bases separating them. Germline-derived CDR1 and CDR2 are GTSNPN and SVGIG (reference sequence). The CDR3 contains 13 residues. The CDR3 sequence: CAWSVRGTGELFF. DNA for the CDR3: TGTGCCTGGAGTGTACGAGGGACCGGGGAGCTGTTTTTT.

The chain combines TRBV6-5 with TRBJ2-7, with D tentatively TRBD2 (7 bases). Trimming took off 6 bases at V and 5 bases at J, with 14 bases between the two ends. CDR3 length equals 13 residues. CDR1 is MNHEY, CDR2 SVGAGI, per germline. The CDR3 is CASRSQGGHEQYF. CDR3 nucleotide sequence: TGTGCCAGCAGGTCACAGGGAGGGCACGAGCAGTACTTC.

V and J are TRBV7-9 and TRBJ2-5; D ambiguous. The germline gives CDR1 SEHNR, CDR2 FQNEAQ (reference sequence). The V end was cut by 1 base, the J end by 2 bases, with 8 bases between. The CDR3 contains 14 residues. In DNA, the CDR3 is TGTGCCAGCAGCTTAGGGCCCCAACAAGAGACCCAGTACTTC. Encoded protein: CASSLGPQQETQYF.

This clone was counted between two and nine times. The V and J genes are TRBV7-8 and TRBJ1-3; 7 nucleotides line up with TRBD1. The J segment lost 3 bases and the V segment lost 5 bases, leaving 7 bases of the junction unmatched. There are 15 residues in the CDR3. Germline V CDR1 and CDR2: SGHVS, FQNEAQ. The CDR3 nucleotides read TGTGCCAGCAGCCACCGTGACAGGGTTGGAAACACCATATATTTT. Encoded protein: CASSHRDRVGNTIYF.